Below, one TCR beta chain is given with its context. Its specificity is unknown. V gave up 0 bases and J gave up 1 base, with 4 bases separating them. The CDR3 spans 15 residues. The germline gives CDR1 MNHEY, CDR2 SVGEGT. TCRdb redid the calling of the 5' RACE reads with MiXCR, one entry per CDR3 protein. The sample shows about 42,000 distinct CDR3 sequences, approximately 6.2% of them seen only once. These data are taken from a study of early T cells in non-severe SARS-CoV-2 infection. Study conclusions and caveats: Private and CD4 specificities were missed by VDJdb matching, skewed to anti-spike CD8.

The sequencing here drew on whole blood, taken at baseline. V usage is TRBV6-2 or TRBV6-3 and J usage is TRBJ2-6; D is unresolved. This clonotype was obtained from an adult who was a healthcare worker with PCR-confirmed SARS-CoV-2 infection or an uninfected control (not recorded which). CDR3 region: CASSYSVSGANVLTF. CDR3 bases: TGTGCCAGCAGTTACTCCGTGTCTGGGGCCAACGTCCTGACTTTC.